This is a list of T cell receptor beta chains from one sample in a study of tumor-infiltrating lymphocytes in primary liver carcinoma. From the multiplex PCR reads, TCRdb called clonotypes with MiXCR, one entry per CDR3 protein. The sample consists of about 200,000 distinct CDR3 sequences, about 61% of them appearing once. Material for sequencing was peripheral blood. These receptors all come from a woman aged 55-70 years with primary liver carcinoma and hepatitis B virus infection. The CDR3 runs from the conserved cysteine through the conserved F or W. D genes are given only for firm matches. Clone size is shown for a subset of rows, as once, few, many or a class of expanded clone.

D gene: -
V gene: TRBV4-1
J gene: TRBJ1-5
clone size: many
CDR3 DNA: TGCGCCAGCAGCCAAGCGCCCGCAGGGATGGGAAGGGTCTGGGGCAATCAGCCCCAGCATTTT
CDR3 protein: CASSQAPAGMGRVWGNQPQHF

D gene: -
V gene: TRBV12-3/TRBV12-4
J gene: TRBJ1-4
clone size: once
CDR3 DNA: TGTGCCAGCAATTCTTTGGGGCACGACGAAAAACTGTTTTTT
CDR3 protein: CASNSLGHDEKLFF

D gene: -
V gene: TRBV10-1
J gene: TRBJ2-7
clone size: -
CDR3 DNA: TGCGCCAGCAGTGATACGGGAGAGCCCGCCTACGAGCAGTATTTC
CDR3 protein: CASSDTGEPAYEQYF

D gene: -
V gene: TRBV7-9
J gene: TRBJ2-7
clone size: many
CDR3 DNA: TGTGCCAGCAGCTTAGGTCCCAACACCTACGAGCAGTACTTC
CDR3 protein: CASSLGPNTYEQYF

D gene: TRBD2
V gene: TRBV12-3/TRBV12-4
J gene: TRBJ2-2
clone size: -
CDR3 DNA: TGTGCCAGCAGCTCGGGACTAGCCAGCAGGGAGCTGCTTTTT
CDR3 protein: CASSSGLASRELLF

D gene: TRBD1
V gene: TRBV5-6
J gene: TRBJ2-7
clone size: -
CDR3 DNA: TGTGCCAGAGGCGCCCTACATACTGGGACAGGGTTCCCCTACGAGCAGTACTTC
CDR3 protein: CARGALHTGTGFPYEQYF

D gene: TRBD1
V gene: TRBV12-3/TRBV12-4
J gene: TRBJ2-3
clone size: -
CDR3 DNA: TGTGCCAGTAGTGCCACCGGGACAGGTGCGAAGGATACGCAGTATTTT
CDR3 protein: CASSATGTGAKDTQYF

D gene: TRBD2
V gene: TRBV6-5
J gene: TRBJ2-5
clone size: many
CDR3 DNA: TGTGCCAGCAGCGGACTAGCGGGAGTAAGGAGGGAGACCCAGTACTTC
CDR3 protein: CASSGLAGVRRETQYF

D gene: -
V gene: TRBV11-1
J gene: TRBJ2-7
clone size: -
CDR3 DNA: TGTGCCAGCAGCCTGAGGAACCGTAGGGCTCACGAGCAGTACTTC
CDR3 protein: CASSLRNRRAHEQYF

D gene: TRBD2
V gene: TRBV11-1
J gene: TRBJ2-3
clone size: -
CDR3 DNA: TGTGCCAACAGCTTTCTGGGACTAGTCTCCAATACGCAGTATTTT
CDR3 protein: CANSFLGLVSNTQYF

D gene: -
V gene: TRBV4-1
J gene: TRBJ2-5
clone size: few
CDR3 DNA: TGCGCCAGCAGCCGCGACCTGGAGACCCAGTACTTC
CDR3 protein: CASSRDLETQYF

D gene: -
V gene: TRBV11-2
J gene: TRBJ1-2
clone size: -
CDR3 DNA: TGTGCCAGCAGCCCGGGTGTGGGGCTTGGCTACACCTTC
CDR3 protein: CASSPGVGLGYTF

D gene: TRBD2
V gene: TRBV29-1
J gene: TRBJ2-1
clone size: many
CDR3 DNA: TGCAGCGTTGAGGCGGCGGGAGGGCCCTCCTACAATGAGCAGTTCTTC
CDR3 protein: CSVEAAGGPSYNEQFF

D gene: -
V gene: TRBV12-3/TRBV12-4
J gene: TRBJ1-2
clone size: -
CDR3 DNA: TGTGCCAGCAGTTTGAGGGGGGGTCGTGGCTGCGCCTTC
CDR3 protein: CASSLRGGRGCAF

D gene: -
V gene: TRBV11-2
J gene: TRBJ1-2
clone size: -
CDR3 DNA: TGTGCCATCAGTATGACTGGGGGGTATGGCTACACCTTC
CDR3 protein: CAISMTGGYGYTF

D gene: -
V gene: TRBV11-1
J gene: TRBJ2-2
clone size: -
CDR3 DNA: TGTGTCAGCAGCTTAGGACCGAACACCGGGAAGCTGTTTTTT
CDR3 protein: CVSSLGPNTGKLFF

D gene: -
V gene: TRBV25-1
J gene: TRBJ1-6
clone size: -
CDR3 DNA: TGTGCCAGCATGGATCAGAGCTCCTATAATTCACCCCTCCACTTT
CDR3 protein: CASMDQSSYNSPLHF

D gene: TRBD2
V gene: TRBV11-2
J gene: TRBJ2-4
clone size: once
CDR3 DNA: TGTGCCAGCAGCCGACTAGCGGGGCAACTAGACAAAATCATTCAGTACTTC
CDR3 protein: CASSRLAGQLDKIIQYF

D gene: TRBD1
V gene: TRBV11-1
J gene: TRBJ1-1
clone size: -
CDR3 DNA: TGTGCCAACAGCTTCGGAGGGGGCGCTTGGATTGAAGCTTTCTTT
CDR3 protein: CANSFGGGAWIEAFF

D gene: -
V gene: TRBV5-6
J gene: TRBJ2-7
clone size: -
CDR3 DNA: TGTGTCAGCAGCTTCGTGACTAGTCACGAGCAGTACTTC
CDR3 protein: CVSSFVTSHEQYF

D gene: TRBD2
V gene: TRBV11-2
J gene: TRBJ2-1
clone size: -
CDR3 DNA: TGTGCCTGCAGCTTAGGAGGCGGGAGACTTGGTGTGCAGTTCTTC
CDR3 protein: CACSLGGGRLGVQFF

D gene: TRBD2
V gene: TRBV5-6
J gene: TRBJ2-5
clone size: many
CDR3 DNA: TGTGCCAGCAGCTTGGCAGGACTAGCGGGAGGACAAGAGACCCAGTACTTC
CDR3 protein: CASSLAGLAGGQETQYF

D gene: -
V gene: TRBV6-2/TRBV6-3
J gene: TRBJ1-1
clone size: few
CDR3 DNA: TGTGCCAGCAGACAGGATTCGTACACTGAAGCTTTCTTT
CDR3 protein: CASRQDSYTEAFF

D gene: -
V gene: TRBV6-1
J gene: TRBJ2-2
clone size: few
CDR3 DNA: TGTGCCAGCAGTGCCGGTTTTAGAGGCACCGGGGAGCTGTTTTTT
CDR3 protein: CASSAGFRGTGELFF